Reported below is one TCR beta chain. What it recognizes is unknown. The beta constant-region primer was an equimolar mix of two oligonucleotides covering TRBC1 and TRBC2. Nested alpha and beta constant-region primers with the SP2 primer drove four PCR rounds on ligated cDNA. In TCRdb, the UMI-ligation and nested PCR reads were re-called with MiXCR into one record per CDR3 protein. The table records more than 100,000 distinct CDR3 sequences, 30% to 45% of them present only once. The data belong to a study of naive and memory T cell subsets. Study findings and constraints: Expression changes during T cell differentiation may affect RNA-based TCR counts. Over 90% of naive TCR sequences appeared only once, unlike memory subsets. Findings for naive and memory subsets could not be checked against ground truth.

V was shortened by 0 bases and J by 7 bases, with 18 bases between the two germline ends. The CDR3 is 16 residues long. From germline, CDR1 is MNHNS and CDR2 SASEGT. Material: central memory CD4+ T cells from blood. The rearrangement links TRBV6-1 to TRBJ1-1, with D perhaps TRBD1 (5 bases). The receptor was isolated from a human donor in good health. CDR3 loop: CASSEAAGVPFGEAFF. The CDR3 DNA reads TGTGCCAGCAGTGAAGCCGCGGGGGTCCCATTTGGTGAAGCTTTCTTT.